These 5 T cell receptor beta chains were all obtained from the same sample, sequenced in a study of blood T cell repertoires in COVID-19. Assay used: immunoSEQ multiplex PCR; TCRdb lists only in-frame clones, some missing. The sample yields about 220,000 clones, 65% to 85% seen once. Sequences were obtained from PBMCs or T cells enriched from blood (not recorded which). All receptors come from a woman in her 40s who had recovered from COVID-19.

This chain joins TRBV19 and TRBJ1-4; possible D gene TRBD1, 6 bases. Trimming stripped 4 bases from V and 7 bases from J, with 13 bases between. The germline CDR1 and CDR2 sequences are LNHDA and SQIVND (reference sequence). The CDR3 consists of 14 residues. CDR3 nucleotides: TGTGCCAGTAGTAAAGGGAGCAGGGGTGAAAAACTGTTTTTT. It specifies CASSKGSRGEKLFF.

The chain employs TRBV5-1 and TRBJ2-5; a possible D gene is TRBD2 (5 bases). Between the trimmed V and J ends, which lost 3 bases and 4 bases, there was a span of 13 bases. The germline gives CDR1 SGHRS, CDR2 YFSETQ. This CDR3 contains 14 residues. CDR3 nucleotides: TGCGCCAGCAGCTATGGGCTCCGGGGAGAGACCCAGTACTTC. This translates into CASSYGLRGETQYF.

CDR3 residues: CASSDRVGQGARNEQFF. CDR3 sequence (DNA): TGTGCCAGCAGTGATCGTGTGGGACAGGGGGCTCGGAATGAGCAGTTCTTC. The V call is TRBV6-1, the J call TRBJ2-1, with TRBD1 identical over 12 bases. With 3 bases clipped from V and 7 bases from J, the junction kept 10 bases outside the gene matches. Germline V gene data show CDR1 as MNHNS and CDR2 as SASEGT. This CDR3 has 17 residues.

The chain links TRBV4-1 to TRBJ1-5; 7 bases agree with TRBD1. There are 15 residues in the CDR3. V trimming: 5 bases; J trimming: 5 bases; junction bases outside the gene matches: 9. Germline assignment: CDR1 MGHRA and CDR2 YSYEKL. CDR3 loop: CASSNYRGRDQPQHF. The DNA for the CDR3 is TGCGCCAGCAGCAACTACAGGGGAAGGGATCAGCCCCAGCATTTT.

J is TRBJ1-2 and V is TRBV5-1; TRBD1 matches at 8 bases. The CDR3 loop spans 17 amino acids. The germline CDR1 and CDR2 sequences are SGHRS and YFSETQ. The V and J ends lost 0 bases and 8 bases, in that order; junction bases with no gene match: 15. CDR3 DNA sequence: TGCGCCAGCAGCTTGGCGGGAGCAGGGGGCGTTCATCGGGGCTACACCTTC. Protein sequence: CASSLAGAGGVHRGYTF.